Presented here are 27 T cell receptor beta chains from one specimen sequenced in a study of blood T cell repertoires in COVID-19. Assay: immunoSEQ multiplex PCR; the TCRdb copy retains only in-frame clones and omits some. The table includes 75,000 or so clones, approximately 91% detected once. The sequencing sample was made of peripheral blood. The receptor set was obtained from a man in his sixties or seventies with acute or convalescent COVID-19.

The chain recombines TRBV10-1 with TRBJ2-1; 13 positions agree with TRBD2. Trimming at V came to 4 bases and at J to 7 bases, leaving 10 bases not matched to a gene. This CDR3 comprises 17 residues. Germline assignment: CDR1 WNHNN and CDR2 SYGVQD (reference sequence). The CDR3 loop reads CASSAPGTSGMGNEQFF. The CDR3 DNA sequence: TGCGCCAGCAGTGCCCCCGGGACTAGCGGGATGGGAAATGAGCAGTTCTTC.

A single count supports this clone. In DNA form, the CDR3 reads TGTGCCAGTAGTATCCCGGCTAGCGGGGATACGCAGTATTTT. Translating it yields CASSIPASGDTQYF. The chain carries TRBV19 and TRBJ2-3; the match to TRBD2 covers 8 bases. Unmatched junction bases numbered 5, after V lost 3 bases and J lost 6 bases. CDR3 length: 14 amino acids. The germline V gene encodes CDR1 LNHDA and CDR2 SQIVND (reference sequence).

The gene calls are TRBV5-1 and TRBJ2-1; 8 nucleotides agree with TRBD2. Per the germline V gene, CDR1 is SGHRS and CDR2 is YFSETQ. The V segment lost 0 bases and the J segment 4 bases; nucleotides outside the gene matches: 3. This CDR3 is built from 15 residues. The CDR3 reads CASSLEGTRYNEQFF. CDR3 in DNA: TGCGCCAGCAGCTTGGAAGGGACTAGATACAATGAGCAGTTCTTC.

This rearrangement joins TRBV5-1 to TRBJ1-3; the match to TRBD1 covers 10 bases. The CDR3 runs 14 residues. The V gene end was trimmed by 6 bases and the J gene end by 4 bases; junction bases not matched to a gene: 4. CDR1 is SGHRS and CDR2 is YFSETQ in the germline V gene. Here the CDR3 DNA reads TGCGCCAGCACCGGGACAGGGGAGGGAAACACCATATATTTT. Amino acid sequence: CASTGTGEGNTIYF.

The V gene is TRBV12-3 or TRBV12-4, the J gene TRBJ1-6; 7 bases match TRBD1. This CDR3 contains 13 residues. The V gene end was trimmed by 6 bases and the J gene end by 9 bases; junction bases not matched to a gene: 5. The CDR3: CASRETGSSPLHF. The DNA for the CDR3 is TGTGCCAGCAGGGAGACAGGGAGTTCACCCCTCCACTTT.

The chain recombines TRBV27 with TRBJ2-7; 10 nucleotides match TRBD2. The V gene's germline CDR1 is MNHEY and CDR2 SMNVEV (reference sequence). The junction had 8 bases not matched to a gene; V was cut back by 4 bases and J by 2 bases. The CDR3 contains 16 residues. Here the CDR3 DNA reads TGTGCCAGCAGTTCACCCACCCTAGCGGGGGCCTACGAGCAGTACTTC. Translated, it gives CASSSPTLAGAYEQYF.

The V gene is TRBV9, the J gene TRBJ2-3; D call uncertain. The germline V and J ends were trimmed by 0 bases and 5 bases, with 7 bases remaining between them. Germline CDR1 and CDR2: SGDLS and YYNGEE. The length of the CDR3 is 13 residues. The CDR3 is CASSVATGDTQYF. The CDR3 coding sequence is TGTGCCAGCAGCGTAGCTACTGGAGATACGCAGTATTTT. The whole variable domain, filled in from reference TRBV9 and TRBJ2-3, reads DSGVTQTPKHLITATGQRVTLRCSPRSGDLSVYWYQQSLDQGLQFLIQYYNGEERAKGNILERFSAQQFPDLHSELNLSSLELGDSALYFCASSVATGDTQYFGPGTRLTVL.

V gene TRBV14 combines with J gene TRBJ2-3; TRBD2 agrees at 12 bases. The germline V gene encodes CDR1 SGHDN and CDR2 FVKESK. Trimming cost V 4 bases and J 2 bases; bases outside gene matches: 4. The CDR3 spans 16 residues. The CDR3 loop is CASSPGLAGPTDTQYF. DNA for the CDR3: TGTGCCAGCAGCCCCGGACTAGCGGGACCCACAGATACGCAGTATTTT. The full variable domain, completed using reference TRBV14 and TRBJ2-3, is EAGVTQFPSHSVIEKGQTVTLRCDPISGHDNLYWYRRVMGKEIKFLLHFVKESKQDESGMPNNRFLAERTGGTYSTLKVQPAELEDSGVYFCASSPGLAGPTDTQYFGPGTRLTVL.

The gene calls are TRBV30 and TRBJ2-7; D is undetermined. This CDR3 spans 12 amino acids. Germline CDR1 reads GTSNPN; CDR2 reads SVGIG (reference sequence). Trimming removed 1 base at V and 4 bases at J, with 8 bases between. The DNA of the CDR3 is TGTGCCTGGAGTGCTCAGGCTTACGAGCAGTACTTC. This encodes CAWSAQAYEQYF.

This chain uses TRBV2 with TRBJ1-4; TRBD1 agrees at 9 bases. V lost 3 bases to trimming and J lost 5 bases; unmatched junction nucleotides: 4. The CDR3 has 15 amino acids. The germline CDR1 and CDR2 sequences are SNHLY and FYNNEI. The CDR3 bases are TGTGCCAGCAGTGATCTTACAGGGGGCAATGAAAAACTGTTTTTT. Protein: CASSDLTGGNEKLFF.

V usage is TRBV13 and J usage is TRBJ2-1; no clear D. V lost 3 bases and J 3 bases, leaving 6 bases between the germline ends. CDR1 is PRHDT, CDR2 FYEKMQ, per germline (reference sequence). The CDR3 has 13 residues. CDR3 sequence (DNA): TGTGCCAGCAGCTTGTCACTCTACAATGAGCAGTTCTTC. Translated, it gives CASSLSLYNEQFF.

In DNA form, the CDR3 reads TGTGCCAGCTCACCTTCTGCGGGAGGGTTATCCTACGAGCAGTACTTC. Its protein is CASSPSAGGLSYEQYF. The chain employs TRBV18 and TRBJ2-7; 9 bases are shared with TRBD2. The CDR3 spans 16 residues. Unmatched junction bases numbered 7, after V lost 3 bases and J lost 1 base. From germline, CDR1 is KGHSH and CDR2 LQKENI.

The chain combines TRBV14 with TRBJ2-2, with D unclear. The V and J ends lost 0 bases and 1 base respectively, with 6 bases between them. Germline V gene sequence: CDR1 SGHDN, CDR2 FVKESK. The CDR3 loop spans 15 amino acids. In DNA form, the CDR3 reads TGTGCCAGCAGCCAAGAGCTAGGGAACACCGGGGAGCTGTTTTTT. It codes for CASSQELGNTGELFF.

The chain recombines TRBV5-6 with TRBJ2-1; D unresolved. The V end lost 1 base, the J end lost 1 base, and 6 bases lay between the germline ends. This CDR3 has 14 amino acids. The germline V gene encodes CDR1 SGHDT and CDR2 YYEEEE. The CDR3 DNA reads as TGTGCCAGCAGCTTGTTCGGGTCCTACAATGAGCAGTTCTTC. Residues: CASSLFGSYNEQFF.

V and J are TRBV5-1 and TRBJ2-5, with 9 bases identical to TRBD1. The V gene end was trimmed by 3 bases and the J gene end by 3 bases; junction bases not matched to a gene: 6. Germline-derived CDR1 and CDR2 are SGHRS and YFSETQ. The CDR3 has 15 residues. This CDR3 reads CASSSWGQGKETQYF. For the CDR3, the DNA is TGCGCCAGCAGCTCGTGGGGACAGGGAAAAGAGACCCAGTACTTC. The whole variable domain, filled in from reference TRBV5-1 and TRBJ2-5, reads KAGVTQTPRYLIKTRGQQVTLSCSPISGHRSVSWYQQTPGQGLQFLFEYFSETQRNKGNFPGRFSGRQFSNSRSEMNVSTLELGDSALYLCASSSWGQGKETQYFGPGTRLLVL.

The CDR3 region is CASTGGLNTEAFF. The DNA of the CDR3 is TGTGCCTCCACGGGGGGTTTGAACACTGAAGCTTTCTTT. The rearrangement uses TRBV30 and TRBJ1-1, with a tentative D call TRBD1 (5 bases). This CDR3 has 13 residues. CDR1 is GTSNPN and CDR2 is SVGIG in the germline V gene (reference sequence). V dropped 7 bases and J dropped 0 bases, with 12 bases sitting between them.

This clone has just a few counts. The genes are TRBV3-1 (or the pseudogene TRBV3-2) and TRBJ2-1; D is possibly TRBD1 (5 bases). CDR1 and CDR2 from the germline V gene are LGHDT and YNNKEL (reference sequence). Between the trimmed V and J ends, which lost 3 bases and 8 bases, there was a span of 14 bases. The CDR3 has 14 amino acids. Here the CDR3 DNA reads TGTGCCAGCAGCCACCCGACAGAGGATGATGAGCAGTTCTTC. Encoded protein: CASSHPTEDDEQFF.

In its sample, this clone was seen once. This chain joins TRBV28 and TRBJ1-2; 9 positions match TRBD1. The ends lost 5 bases at V and 6 bases at J; junction bases unmatched: 13. CDR3 size: 16 residues. The germline V gene encodes CDR1 MDHEN and CDR2 SYDVKM. The CDR3 DNA reads TGTGCCAGCAGTCTGATACAACCGGGACAGGGACATGGCTACACCTTC. Protein product: CASSLIQPGQGHGYTF.

The V gene is TRBV5-4, the J gene TRBJ1-6; TRBD1 aligns across 8 bases. Germline trimming cut 4 bases from V and 4 bases from J; bases unmatched to any gene: 4. The CDR3 consists of 15 residues. Germline CDR1 and CDR2: SGHNT and YYREEE (reference sequence). The CDR3, as DNA: TGTGCCAGCAGCCGGGACAGGCTATATAATTCACCCCTCCACTTT. Its translation is CASSRDRLYNSPLHF.

The CDR3 region is CASTWGGTEAFF. The CDR3 DNA reads TGTGCCAGCACCTGGGGAGGCACTGAAGCTTTCTTT. This chain uses TRBV28 with TRBJ1-1; no reliable D call. Germline-derived CDR1 and CDR2 are MDHEN and SYDVKM. The V and J ends lost 7 bases and 4 bases respectively, with 10 bases between them. CDR3 size: 12 residues.

This clone occurred once. The chain links TRBV5-1 to TRBJ1-1, with D perhaps TRBD1 (6 bases). The germline V gene has CDR1 SGHRS and CDR2 YFSETQ. V was pared by 4 bases and J by 9 bases, with 16 bases between. This CDR3 contains 13 residues. This CDR3 reads CASSPLQGPKAFF. CDR3 bases: TGCGCCAGCAGCCCCCTTCAGGGGCCGAAAGCTTTCTTT.

V gene TRBV10-3 combines with J gene TRBJ1-2, with 10 nucleotides matching TRBD1. The V gene end was trimmed by 6 bases and the J gene end by 6 bases; junction bases not matched to a gene: 7. Looked up from germline, CDR1 is ENHRY and CDR2 is SYGVKD. The CDR3 length is 14 residues. CDR3: CAISRQGANDGYTF. The CDR3 DNA follows: TGTGCCATCAGCAGACAGGGGGCGAATGATGGCTACACCTTC.

This clone showed up just once. V usage is TRBV14 and J usage is TRBJ2-7; the match to TRBD1 covers 7 bases. Germline CDR1 SGHDN, CDR2 FVKESK. The CDR3 totals 15 residues. Germline trimming cut 6 bases from V and 3 bases from J; bases unmatched to any gene: 11. The CDR3 is CASSPPTGQIYEQYF. The CDR3 coding sequence is TGTGCCAGCAGTCCCCCAACGGGACAGATCTACGAGCAGTACTTC.

The CDR3 here is CASSQGEYEQYF. The CDR3 nucleotides are TGTGCCAGCAGCCAAGGGGAGTACGAGCAGTACTTC. The V call is TRBV3-1 (or the pseudogene TRBV3-2), the J call TRBJ2-7, with D perhaps matching TRBD2 (5 bases). This CDR3 region has 12 residues. The V gene lost 1 base and the J gene lost 4 bases, with 5 bases spanning the gap. Germline V gene lookup returns CDR1 LGHDT and CDR2 YNNKEL (reference sequence).

The J gene is TRBJ2-2, the V gene TRBV9; the match to TRBD2 covers 10 bases. Germline V gene lookup returns CDR1 SGDLS and CDR2 YYNGEE. The CDR3 spans 18 residues. V was clipped by 4 bases and J by 5 bases; unmatched bases: 14. As DNA, the CDR3 is TGTGCCAGCAGCCCACGACTAGCGGGCGGGTCTCGTACCGGGGAGCTGTTTTTT. It is translated as CASSPRLAGGSRTGELFF.

The chain joins TRBV5-6 to TRBJ1-1; D perhaps matches TRBD1 (6 bases). This CDR3 comprises 14 residues. The germline CDR1 and CDR2 sequences are SGHDT and YYEEEE. Trimming cost V 3 bases and J 4 bases, with 13 bases left between them. The CDR3 region has the DNA TGTGCCAGCAGCTATTCAACAGGGAGCACTGAAGCTTTCTTT. It yields the protein CASSYSTGSTEAFF.

In its sample, this clone was seen a few times. J is TRBJ1-2 and V is TRBV4-3; TRBD1 aligns across 7 bases. The trim removed 1 base at V and 4 bases at J, leaving 6 bases unmatched. Germline values: CDR1 LGHNA, CDR2 YSLEER. The CDR3 is 15 residues long. CDR3 region: CASSQGTTGFYGYTF. DNA of the CDR3: TGCGCCAGCAGCCAAGGTACGACAGGGTTCTATGGCTACACCTTC.